These 22 T cell receptor beta chains came from one sample sequenced in a study of cytomegalovirus exposure and HLA in healthy donors. The PCR was carried out with 60 Vbeta primers and 13 Jbeta primers. Measured with immunoSEQ multiplex PCR; TCRdb has only the in-frame clones, and not every one. The sample has about 120,000 clones; around 77% are singletons. The sequencing input was PBMCs. These receptors all come from a man between 35 and 55 years old in good health and CMV-seropositive.

A remark on this clone: Other DNA sequences in this sample translate to the same CDR3. The chain recombines TRBV6-5 with TRBJ1-6; 7 nucleotides match TRBD1. CDR1 MNHEY and CDR2 SVGAGI come from the germline V gene. The V segment lost 0 bases and the J segment 6 bases; nucleotides outside the gene matches: 5. The CDR3 extends over 16 amino acids. As DNA, the CDR3 is TGTGCCAGCAGTTACTCGAGGGACAGAGCTAATTCACCCCTCCACTTT. This translates into CASSYSRDRANSPLHF.

As regards this clone: At the DNA level, this CDR3 is encoded by other sequences in the same sample as well. The rearrangement joins TRBV7-9 to TRBJ2-7; D is possibly TRBD2 (7 bases). The CDR3 is made up of 14 amino acids. Germline V gene sequence: CDR1 SEHNR, CDR2 FQNEAQ (reference sequence). V lost 0 bases to trimming and J lost 2 bases, with 8 bases between them. CDR3: CASSLAGGPYEQYF. In DNA, the CDR3 is TGTGCCAGCAGCTTAGCCGGGGGGCCCTACGAGCAGTACTTC.

The rearrangement uses TRBV5-1 and TRBJ2-3; D is ambiguous. Trimming took 5 bases from V and 4 from J, leaving 8 bases between them. The CDR3 loop spans 12 amino acids. The germline V gene encodes CDR1 SGHRS and CDR2 YFSETQ. In nucleotides, the CDR3 is TGCGCCAGCAGTGAGGTGCCAGATACGCAGTATTTT. Protein sequence: CASSEVPDTQYF.

The chain uses TRBV19 and TRBJ1-1, with a possible D match to TRBD1 (5 bases). Germline V gene data show CDR1 as LNHDA and CDR2 as SQIVND (reference sequence). V dropped 6 bases and J dropped 7 bases, with 15 bases sitting between them. The CDR3 loop spans 13 amino acids. Here the CDR3 DNA reads TGTGCCAGTAGGACAGAGTATGGGGTTGAAGCTTTCTTT. This codes for CASRTEYGVEAFF.

This chain links TRBV6-6 with TRBJ2-3; no clear D gene. Between the trimmed V and J ends, which lost 2 bases and 2 bases, there was a span of 8 bases. The CDR3 has 14 residues. CDR1 and CDR2 (germline): MNHNY, SVGAGI (reference sequence). The CDR3 is CASSYNSLTDTQYF. The DNA for the CDR3 is TGTGCCAGCAGTTACAACTCTCTCACAGATACGCAGTATTTT.

The table lists this clone with a count of one. V is TRBV25-1 and J is TRBJ2-7; TRBD1 matches 10 bases. There are 16 residues in the CDR3. CDR1 is MGHDK and CDR2 is SYGVNS in the germline V gene. The trim removed 6 bases at V and 3 bases at J, leaving 11 bases unmatched. CDR3 loop: CASRGTGTGAIYEQYF. CDR3 DNA sequence: TGTGCCAGCAGGGGAACCGGGACAGGGGCGATCTACGAGCAGTACTTC.

Worth noting for this clone: Germline and junction disagree at one end, which may indicate a read error. The CDR3 DNA is TGTTCCAGCAGCAAGGACACCTACTCCTACAATGAGCAGTTCTTC. This sequence encodes CSSSKDTYSYNEQFF. This chain links TRBV7-9 with TRBJ2-1; D is possibly TRBD1 (5 bases). CDR3 length equals 15 residues. CDR1 is SEHNR, CDR2 FQNEAQ, per germline (reference sequence).

This chain joins TRBV4-1 and TRBJ1-5, with D maybe TRBD1 (5 bases). V gave up 0 bases and J gave up 6 bases, with 18 bases separating them. Germline V gene sequence: CDR1 MGHRA, CDR2 YSYEKL. The CDR3 loop spans 17 amino acids. CDR3 region: CASSQEGRGGTGQPQHF. The CDR3 bases are TGCGCCAGCAGCCAAGAAGGGCGGGGGGGGACTGGTCAGCCCCAGCATTTT.

In this sample, this clone turned up a few times. The J gene is TRBJ1-6, the V gene TRBV7-8; D call uncertain. CDR3 length: 18 amino acids. Per germline, CDR1 SGHVS and CDR2 FQNEAQ. V lost 5 bases, J lost 0 bases, and 17 bases lay in between. The CDR3 here is CASSLGIHAGSYNSPLHF. The CDR3 nucleotides are TGTGCCAGCAGCCTAGGTATACACGCGGGCTCCTATAATTCACCCCTCCACTTT.

The genes are TRBV5-1 and TRBJ1-6, with 10 bases matching TRBD1. The CDR3 consists of 15 residues. The J segment lost 14 bases and the V segment lost 4 bases, leaving 12 bases of the junction unmatched. Germline CDR1 and CDR2: SGHRS and YFSETQ. CDR3 amino acids: CASSPVDRGSWTLHF. The CDR3 DNA follows: TGCGCCAGCAGCCCAGTGGACAGGGGGAGTTGGACCCTCCACTTT.

This clone was recorded a few times. The chain employs TRBV19 and TRBJ2-7; TRBD1 agrees at 11 bases. J was trimmed by 3 bases and V by 5 bases; bases with no gene match: 6. The CDR3 covers 15 residues. Germline V gives CDR1 LNHDA, CDR2 SQIVND (reference sequence). The CDR3 here is CASSPGTGGNYEQYF. CDR3 nucleotide sequence: TGTGCCAGTAGTCCCGGGACAGGGGGAAACTACGAGCAGTACTTC.

V usage is TRBV14 and J usage is TRBJ2-1; 10 bases are shared with TRBD1. Trimming at V came to 2 bases and at J to 2 bases, leaving 3 bases not matched to a gene. The CDR3 sequence is 16 residues long. Germline-derived CDR1 and CDR2 are SGHDN and FVKESK. As DNA, the CDR3 is TGTGCCAGCAGCCAACCGGGACAGGGGACCTACAATGAGCAGTTCTTC. It specifies CASSQPGQGTYNEQFF.

V usage is TRBV29-1 and J usage is TRBJ1-1, with D hard to call. V was pared by 4 bases and J by 4 bases, with 10 bases between. This CDR3 comprises 12 residues. In germline, CDR1 is SQVTM, CDR2 ANQGSEA. Here the CDR3 DNA reads TGCAGCGTTGCTTCTGTGAGCACTGAAGCTTTCTTT. This codes for CSVASVSTEAFF.

The chain recombines TRBV20-1 with TRBJ2-7, with 7 bases identical to TRBD1. In germline, CDR1 is DFQATT, CDR2 SNEGSKA (reference sequence). V gave up 8 bases and J gave up 3 bases; unmatched junction bases: 4. The CDR3 contains 11 residues. The CDR3 sequence: CSTDRLYEQYF. The CDR3, as DNA: TGCAGTACGGACAGGCTCTACGAGCAGTACTTC.

The chain employs TRBV6-6 and TRBJ2-1, with D possibly matching TRBD1 (6 bases). Trimming removed 6 bases from V and 0 bases from J, with 12 bases in between. Germline-derived CDR1 and CDR2 are MNHNY and SVGAGI (reference sequence). CDR3 length: 15 residues. CDR3 residues: CASSLTGFSYNEQFF. CDR3 bases: TGTGCCAGCAGCCTAACAGGGTTCTCCTACAATGAGCAGTTCTTC.

The chain has TRBV5-4 and TRBJ2-7; 7 positions agree with TRBD2. Trimming removed 3 bases from V and 3 bases from J; junction bases left unmatched: 12. CDR1 and CDR2 from the germline V gene are SGHNT and YYREEE (reference sequence). This CDR3 has 16 residues. This CDR3 is CASSSPPTWGGYEQYF. The CDR3 nucleotides are TGTGCCAGCAGCTCGCCTCCGACATGGGGGGGCTACGAGCAGTACTTC.

The chain carries TRBV18 and TRBJ2-7; no firm D call. The germline V and J ends were trimmed by 6 bases and 4 bases, with 13 bases remaining between them. The CDR3 sequence is 13 residues long. CDR1 KGHSH and CDR2 LQKENI come from the germline V gene. The CDR3 DNA reads as TGTGCCAGCTCGCCGGGTCGCAAATACGAGCAGTACTTC. Amino acids: CASSPGRKYEQYF.

This sequence joins TRBV28 and TRBJ2-7, with TRBD2 matching over 7 bases. Losses at the gene ends were 3 bases for V and 7 bases for J; bases not matched to a gene: 6. The CDR3 is 13 amino acids. The germline CDR1 and CDR2 sequences are MDHEN and SYDVKM. Written as DNA, the CDR3 is TGTGCCAGCAGTTTGGTGGCCGGGGGGGAGCAGTACTTC. It translates to CASSLVAGGEQYF. The complete variable domain, with remaining parts taken from reference TRBV28 and TRBJ2-7, reads DVKVTQSSRYLVKRTGEKVFLECVQDMDHENMFWYRQDPGLGLRLIYFSYDVKMKEKGDIPEGYSVSREKKERFSLILESASTNQTSMYLCASSLVAGGEQYFGPGTRLTVT.

The genes are TRBV5-1 and TRBJ2-1, with 9 nucleotides matching TRBD2. This CDR3 has 16 residues. With V trimmed by 0 bases and J by 4 bases, 5 bases remained unmatched. Germline assignment: CDR1 SGHRS and CDR2 YFSETQ. CDR3 residues: CASSLAGGGAYNEQFF. The DNA for the CDR3 is TGCGCCAGCAGCTTGGCGGGCGGGGGGGCGTACAATGAGCAGTTCTTC.

The table lists this clone with a few counts. The rearrangement links TRBV11-2 to TRBJ1-2, with TRBD1 as a possible D gene (5 bases). The CDR3 is made up of 15 amino acids. V dropped 1 base and J dropped 2 bases, with 11 bases sitting between them. CDR1 and CDR2 from the germline V gene are SGHAT and FQNNGV. The CDR3 DNA is TGTGCCAGCAGCTTAGGGTCAGGGATAAACTATGGCTACACCTTC. This sequence encodes CASSLGSGINYGYTF.

This rearrangement joins TRBV7-9 to TRBJ2-1; D is possibly TRBD2 (7 bases). Germline CDR1 and CDR2: SEHNR and FQNEAQ (reference sequence). V shed 2 bases and J shed 4 bases, with 12 bases lying between them. The CDR3 spans 15 residues. The CDR3 nucleotides are TGTGCCAGCAGCTTAAGGAGGGGGGGATACAATGAGCAGTTCTTC. As protein: CASSLRRGGYNEQFF.

The gene calls are TRBV11-3 and TRBJ2-3; D is unclear. The CDR3 has 13 residues. Germline CDR1 reads SGHNT; CDR2 reads YENEEA. Trimming took 0 bases from V and 6 from J, leaving 7 bases between them. CDR3 loop: CASSLDSSDTQYF. DNA for the CDR3: TGTGCCAGCAGCTTAGATTCGTCGGATACGCAGTATTTT.